What follows are 30 T cell receptor beta chains derived from one specimen sequenced in a study of T cell repertoires in cytomegalovirus infection. For these receptors, no antigen is known. TCRdb recomputed calls from the reads with MiXCR, one row per CDR3 protein. The profile shows 750,000 to 950,000 distinct CDR3 sequences, around 29% of them singletons. The sequencing used cultured CD8+ T cells from PBMCs, collected from culture after CMV antigen stimulation. These receptors all come from a human donor in good health (CMV status not recorded). Some clones in this sample may be carry-over from other donors' samples.

The chain joins TRBV12-3 or TRBV12-4 to TRBJ2-5; 8 bases agree with TRBD1. V gave up 1 base and J gave up 5 bases; unmatched junction bases: 6. The CDR3 is made up of 15 amino acids. CDR3 sequence: CASSLVRQGMETQYF. CDR3 DNA: TGTGCCAGCAGTTTAGTCAGACAGGGGATGGAGACCCAGTACTTC.

This sequence joins TRBV4-3 and TRBJ2-1, with 10 bases lining up with TRBD2. CDR3 length: 17 amino acids. V gave up 0 bases and J gave up 1 base; unmatched junction bases: 3. Germline-derived CDR1 and CDR2 are LGHNA and YSLEER. This CDR3 is CASSQDTSGASYNEQFF. The CDR3 region has the DNA TGCGCCAGCAGCCAAGATACTAGCGGGGCTTCCTACAATGAGCAGTTCTTC.

This clonotype has a count of ten or more. The chain is built from TRBV7-8 and TRBJ2-7; a weak D match, TRBD1 (6 bases). V lost 2 bases, J lost 1 base, and 12 bases lay in between. The CDR3 is 15 residues long. Germline-derived CDR1 and CDR2 are SGHVS and FQNEAQ. The CDR3 bases are TGTGCCAGCAGCTTACCGGACAGAGGGTCCTACGAGCAGTACTTC. It specifies CASSLPDRGSYEQYF.

This clonotype was observed a handful of times. CDR3 nucleotides: TGTGCCAGCAGCCAAGAAGCGGCAGGGGATGAAAAACTGTTTTTT. This gives the protein CASSQEAAGDEKLFF. The chain links TRBV4-2 to TRBJ1-4; D is possibly TRBD1 (6 bases). The CDR3 sequence is 15 residues long. Germline V gene sequence: CDR1 LGHNA, CDR2 YNFKEQ. V was clipped by 0 bases and J by 6 bases, with 11 bases between them.

This clonotype was recorded a few times. This chain links TRBV7-6 with TRBJ2-6; TRBD2 is a possible D gene (5 bases). Trimming took off 10 bases at V and 2 bases at J, with 21 bases between the two ends. The CDR3 covers 17 residues. Germline V gives CDR1 SGHVS, CDR2 FNYEAQ. In nucleotides, the CDR3 is TGTGCCATCGTCACTGGGGTAGAGGAGGCTGGGGCCAACGTCCTGACTTTC. Residues: CAIVTGVEEAGANVLTF.

V gene TRBV27 combines with J gene TRBJ2-3; 8 bases match TRBD2. The length of the CDR3 is 14 residues. The junction had 3 bases not matched to a gene; V was cut back by 3 bases and J by 4 bases. Per the germline V gene, CDR1 is MNHEY and CDR2 is SMNVEV (reference sequence). The CDR3 reads CASSFGLAPDTQYF. The DNA of the CDR3 is TGTGCCAGCAGTTTCGGACTAGCCCCAGATACGCAGTATTTT.

The gene calls are TRBV12-3 or TRBV12-4 and TRBJ2-7; D gene ambiguous. Trimming stripped 7 bases from V and 1 base from J, with 8 bases between. The CDR3 loop spans 12 amino acids. In DNA form, the CDR3 reads TGTGCCAGCACGCGAGGATCCTACGAGCAGTACTTC. This sequence encodes CASTRGSYEQYF.

The rearrangement joins TRBV6-5 to TRBJ1-1; D gene uncertain. In germline, CDR1 is MNHEY, CDR2 SVGAGI. The CDR3 covers 13 residues. Trimming shortened V by 2 bases and J by 4 bases, and 8 bases separated the two germline ends. In nucleotides, the CDR3 is TGTGCCAGCAGTTACGGGCGAACCACTGAAGCTTTCTTT. This sequence encodes CASSYGRTTEAFF.

The chain combines TRBV12-3 or TRBV12-4 with TRBJ2-1; TRBD2 is a possible D gene (5 bases). The V end lost 8 bases, the J end lost 6 bases, and 17 bases lay between the germline ends. The CDR3 length is 14 residues. CDR3 DNA sequence: TGTGCCAGCTCCGAGGGCGCCCACCCCAATGAGCAGTTCTTC. Translation gives CASSEGAHPNEQFF.

This clonotype was counted ten times or more. The CDR3 bases are TGTGCCAGCAGCTTAGGTGCCGGGGACGAGCAGTACGTC. Amino acids: CASSLGAGDEQYV. The chain has TRBV7-8 and TRBJ2-7, with a tentative D call TRBD2 (5 bases). Germline CDR1 SGHVS, CDR2 FQNEAQ. CDR3 size: 13 residues. V was cut by 1 base and J by 5 bases, with 9 bases left in between.

This clonotype was observed a few times. The chain couples TRBV12-3 or TRBV12-4 to TRBJ1-2; 8 nucleotides align to TRBD1. With 3 bases clipped from V and 6 bases from J, the junction kept 6 bases outside the gene matches. CDR3 size: 14 residues. CDR3 residues: CASSLSRGRDGYTF. The CDR3 DNA reads as TGTGCCAGCAGTTTGAGCAGGGGGCGCGATGGCTACACCTTC.

V gene TRBV7-9 combines with J gene TRBJ1-1; 8 bases align to TRBD1. The V gene's germline CDR1 is SEHNR and CDR2 FQNEAQ (reference sequence). J lost 4 bases, V lost 7 bases, and 5 bases had no gene match. The CDR3 is made up of 13 amino acids. CDR3 sequence: CASTADRGTEAFF. The CDR3 DNA reads TGTGCCAGCACCGCTGACAGGGGCACTGAAGCTTTCTTT.

The chain combines TRBV6-2 or TRBV6-3 with TRBJ2-7, with a weak D call TRBD1 (6 bases). Germline CDR1 and CDR2: MNHEY and SVGEGT. This CDR3 has 13 amino acids. Deletions cut 9 bases from V and 4 bases from J, with 16 bases between. The CDR3 reads CASKRDTVYEQYF. In nucleotides, the CDR3 is TGTGCCAGTAAACGGGACACCGTTTACGAGCAGTACTTC.

This clonotype has more than one count but fewer than ten. The rearrangement uses TRBV7-9 and TRBJ2-3; 9 bases align to TRBD2. Germline V gives CDR1 SEHNR, CDR2 FQNEAQ (reference sequence). Losses at the gene ends were 1 base for V and 0 bases for J; bases not matched to a gene: 5. The CDR3 runs 17 residues. CDR3 nucleotide sequence: TGTGCCAGCAGCTTAGAGCTAGCGGGGCTAAGCACAGATACGCAGTATTTT. Residues: CASSLELAGLSTDTQYF.

The table lists this clonotype with a count of one. The chain carries TRBV27 and TRBJ1-4; 9 bases agree with TRBD1. The germline V gene encodes CDR1 MNHEY and CDR2 SMNVEV (reference sequence). The CDR3 spans 13 residues. V shed 7 bases, J shed 8 bases, and the junction held 5 bases outside the gene matches. The CDR3 reads CASKRTGEEKLFF. The CDR3 nucleotides are TGTGCCAGCAAGAGGACAGGGGAGGAAAAACTGTTTTTT. Full variable domain (missing parts from reference TRBV27 and TRBJ1-4): EAQVTQNPRYLITVTGKKLTVTCSQNMNHEYMSWYRQDPGLGLRQIYYSMNVEVTDKGDVPEGYKVSRKEKRNFPLILESPSPNQTSLYFCASKRTGEEKLFFGSGTQLSVL.

The V gene is TRBV2, the J gene TRBJ1-3; D unclear. V lost 8 bases and J 1 base, leaving 12 bases between the germline ends. This CDR3 spans 14 amino acids. Looked up from germline, CDR1 is SNHLY and CDR2 is FYNNEI. The CDR3 DNA sequence: TGTGCCAGCCTGAAGCGTGGGTCTGGAAACACCATATATTTT. It is translated as CASLKRGSGNTIYF.

This chain joins TRBV9 and TRBJ1-1; D remains unclear. Trimming removed 7 bases at V and 4 bases at J, with 14 bases between. CDR1 is SGDLS and CDR2 is YYNGEE in the germline V gene. This CDR3 contains 13 residues. The CDR3 region has the DNA TGTGCCAGCGGAGGAGCAATGAGCACTGAAGCTTTCTTT. As protein: CASGGAMSTEAFF. The whole variable domain, remainder taken from reference TRBV9 and TRBJ1-1, is DSGVTQTPKHLITATGQRVTLRCSPRSGDLSVYWYQQSLDQGLQFLIQYYNGEERAKGNILERFSAQQFPDLHSELNLSSLELGDSALYFCASGGAMSTEAFFGQGTRLTVV.

This clonotype was counted only a few times. The chain couples TRBV7-9 to TRBJ2-7; D is unresolved. The germline CDR1 and CDR2 sequences are SEHNR and FQNEAQ (reference sequence). The germline V and J ends were trimmed by 1 base and 13 bases, with 11 bases remaining between them. This CDR3 region has 11 residues. The CDR3 DNA is TGTGCCAGCAGCTTAGGGTCGGATTTATACGTC. This encodes CASSLGSDLYV.

The V gene is TRBV5-4, the J gene TRBJ1-4; D uncertain. The CDR3 totals 14 residues. Germline V lookup: CDR1 SGHNT, CDR2 YYREEE (reference sequence). Trimming removed 1 base at V and 7 bases at J, with 11 bases between. CDR3 amino acids: CASSLPEKGEKLFF. The CDR3 DNA follows: TGTGCCAGCAGCTTGCCGGAAAAGGGTGAAAAACTGTTTTTT. The variable domain in full, with the rest retrieved from reference TRBV5-4 and TRBJ1-4, is ETGVTQSPTHLIKTRGQQVTLRCSSQSGHNTVSWYQQALGQGPQFIFQYYREEENGRGNFPPRFSGLQFPNYSSELNVNALELDDSALYLCASSLPEKGEKLFFGSGTQLSVL.

The chain recombines TRBV6-5 with TRBJ1-1, with D unresolved. From germline, CDR1 is MNHEY and CDR2 SVGAGI. Trimming shortened V by 0 bases and J by 7 bases, and 9 bases separated the two germline ends. CDR3 length equals 13 residues. This chain's CDR3 is CASSYSKKNEAFF. The CDR3, as DNA: TGTGCCAGCAGTTACTCGAAGAAGAATGAAGCTTTCTTT.

This rearrangement joins TRBV10-3 to TRBJ2-7; the match to TRBD1 covers 8 bases. Germline values: CDR1 ENHRY, CDR2 SYGVKD. Trimming at V came to 7 bases and at J to 5 bases, leaving 19 bases not matched to a gene. The CDR3 sequence is 17 residues long. The CDR3, as DNA: TGTGCCATCATAACCATTGGGTCTGGACAGGGTACCCACGAGCAGTACTTC. Its protein is CAIITIGSGQGTHEQYF.

The chain carries TRBV11-1 and TRBJ2-3; TRBD2 agrees at 7 bases. From germline, CDR1 is SGHAT and CDR2 FQDESV (reference sequence). Losses at the gene ends were 9 bases for V and 0 bases for J; bases not matched to a gene: 6. CDR3 length: 14 amino acids. CDR3 nucleotide sequence: TGTGCCAGTGCGGGGGTTACTAGCACAGATACGCAGTATTTT. Translation: CASAGVTSTDTQYF.

CDR3 amino acids: CASSQEGGGLAEEETQYF. CDR3 DNA: TGCGCCAGCAGCCAAGAGGGGGGTGGACTAGCGGAAGAAGAGACCCAGTACTTC. This chain links TRBV4-1 with TRBJ2-5; TRBD2 matches 10 bases. The CDR3 runs 18 residues. After removal of 0 bases from V and 3 bases from J, the junction contained 10 bases not matched to a gene. Germline assignment: CDR1 MGHRA and CDR2 YSYEKL.

This clonotype was counted between two and nine times. This chain connects TRBV28 to TRBJ1-6, with D possibly matching TRBD1 (5 bases). The CDR3 loop spans 15 amino acids. Germline CDR1 and CDR2: MDHEN and SYDVKM. V shed 0 bases and J shed 9 bases, with 12 bases lying between them. CDR3 sequence (DNA): TGTGCCAGCAGTTTATGGTTGTCAGGGACTTCACCCCTCCACTTT. Residues: CASSLWLSGTSPLHF.

This clonotype was detected a few times. V gene TRBV19 combines with J gene TRBJ2-5; D unresolved. This CDR3 contains 13 residues. CDR1 is LNHDA and CDR2 is SQIVND in the germline V gene (reference sequence). Trimming left V 7 bases short and J 0 bases short, with 9 bases between. CDR3 sequence: CASTDLYQETQYF. The CDR3 DNA is TGTGCCAGTACCGATCTGTACCAAGAGACCCAGTACTTC.

This clonotype was counted at least ten times. The chain joins TRBV12-3 or TRBV12-4 to TRBJ2-5; D call uncertain. The V gene lost 3 bases and the J gene lost 5 bases, with 13 bases spanning the gap. The CDR3 consists of 14 residues. The CDR3 coding sequence is TGTGCCAGCAGTTTTTTTGGGTTTGTGGAGACCCAGTACTTC. Translated, it gives CASSFFGFVETQYF.

The V call is TRBV9, the J call TRBJ1-4; D may be TRBD1 (6 bases). Trimming left V 5 bases short and J 8 bases short, with 22 bases between. This CDR3 region has 16 residues. CDR1 and CDR2 from the germline V gene are SGDLS and YYNGEE. In DNA, the CDR3 is TGTGCCAGCAGTGGGACGACGGGACAACTGAACGAAAAACTGTTTTTT. Amino acids: CASSGTTGQLNEKLFF.

The table lists this clonotype with a count of one. The CDR3 coding sequence is TGTGCCAGCAGCCAGCTGACAGTCCACGGCACAGATACGCAGTATTTT. It codes for CASSQLTVHGTDTQYF. The genes are TRBV7-6 and TRBJ2-3, with D perhaps TRBD1 (5 bases). Trimming pared 5 bases from V and 1 base from J, leaving 16 bases between. Germline CDR1 SGHVS, CDR2 FNYEAQ. The CDR3 is 16 amino acids.

The chain carries TRBV12-3 or TRBV12-4 and TRBJ1-1; 7 bases align to TRBD1. This CDR3 is built from 12 residues. The J segment lost 6 bases and the V segment lost 8 bases, leaving 6 bases of the junction unmatched. CDR3 in DNA: TGTGCCAGCGACAGGGAGGGGGCTGAAGCTTTCTTT. Protein sequence: CASDREGAEAFF.

The chain employs TRBV11-2 and TRBJ2-5, with a possible D match to TRBD1 (5 bases). The V and J ends lost 1 base and 3 bases respectively, with 9 bases between them. The length of the CDR3 is 14 residues. Germline CDR1 SGHAT, CDR2 FQNNGV. CDR3 loop: CASSLVFREETQYF. The CDR3 coding sequence is TGTGCCAGCAGCTTAGTGTTCAGGGAAGAGACCCAGTACTTC.